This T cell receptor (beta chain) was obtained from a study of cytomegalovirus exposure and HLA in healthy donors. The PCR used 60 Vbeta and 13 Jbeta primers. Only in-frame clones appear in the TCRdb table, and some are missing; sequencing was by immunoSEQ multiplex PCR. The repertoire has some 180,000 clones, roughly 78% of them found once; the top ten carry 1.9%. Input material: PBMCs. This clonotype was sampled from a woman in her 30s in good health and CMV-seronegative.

The CDR3 sequence is CASSLVGATDTQYF. The CDR3 nucleotides are TGCGCCAGCAGCTTGGTTGGGGCCACAGATACGCAGTATTTT. The chain has TRBV5-1 and TRBJ2-3; D possibly corresponds to TRBD1 (5 bases). Germline V gene lookup returns CDR1 SGHRS and CDR2 YFSETQ. Trimming shortened V by 0 bases and J by 2 bases, and 7 bases separated the two germline ends. The CDR3 has 14 residues.